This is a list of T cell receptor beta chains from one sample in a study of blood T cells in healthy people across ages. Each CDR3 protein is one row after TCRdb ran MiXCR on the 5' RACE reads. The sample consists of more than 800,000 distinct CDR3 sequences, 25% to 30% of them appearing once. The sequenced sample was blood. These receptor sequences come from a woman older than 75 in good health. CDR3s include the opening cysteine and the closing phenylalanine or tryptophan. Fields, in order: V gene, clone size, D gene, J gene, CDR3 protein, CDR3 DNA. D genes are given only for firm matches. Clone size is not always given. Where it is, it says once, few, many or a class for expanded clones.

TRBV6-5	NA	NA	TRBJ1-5	CASKQGMRSNQPQHF	TGTGCCAGCAAACAGGGCATGCGTAGCAATCAGCCCCAGCATTTT
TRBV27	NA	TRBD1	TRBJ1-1	CASTQGTGTGTEAFF	TGTGCCAGCACCCAGGGGACAGGGACTGGCACTGAAGCTTTCTTT
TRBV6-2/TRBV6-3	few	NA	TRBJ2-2	CASSYRRADTGELFF	TGTGCCAGCAGTTACCGCCGGGCGGACACCGGGGAGCTGTTTTTT
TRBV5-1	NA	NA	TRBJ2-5	CASSFGWEQYF	TGCGCCAGCAGCTTCGGGTGGGAGCAGTACTTC
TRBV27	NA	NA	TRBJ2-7	CASSWGEGYNEQYF	TGTGCCAGCAGTTGGGGGGAAGGTTACAATGAGCAGTACTTC
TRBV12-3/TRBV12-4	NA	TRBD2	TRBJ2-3	CASSWTSGGYRADTQYF	TGTGCCAGCAGTTGGACTAGCGGGGGATATAGAGCAGATACGCAGTATTTT
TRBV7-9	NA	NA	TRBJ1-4	CASSLDPWGGGFEKLFF	TGTGCCAGCAGCTTAGATCCGTGGGGGGGCGGATTTGAAAAACTGTTTTTT
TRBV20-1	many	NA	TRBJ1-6	CSARSGPTNSPLHF	TGCAGTGCTAGGTCCGGGCCAACAAATTCACCCCTCCACTTT
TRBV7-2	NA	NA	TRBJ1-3	CASSFSGWISGNTIYF	TGTGCCAGCAGCTTCTCAGGGTGGATCTCTGGAAACACCATATATTTT
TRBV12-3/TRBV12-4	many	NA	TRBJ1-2	CASSLARLTYGYTF	TGTGCCAGCAGTTTAGCGAGGCTTACCTATGGCTACACCTTC
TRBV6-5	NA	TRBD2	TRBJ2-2	CASRRSGGAAGELFF	TGTGCCAGCAGACGTAGCGGGGGGGCCGCCGGGGAGCTGTTTTTT
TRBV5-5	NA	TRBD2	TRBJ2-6	CASSQPGGPSGANVLTF	TGTGCCAGCAGCCAACCGGGAGGCCCCTCTGGGGCCAACGTCCTGACTTTC
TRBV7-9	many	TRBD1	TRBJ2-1	CASSLGGTGAHEQFF	TGTGCCAGCAGCTTAGGCGGGACAGGGGCTCATGAGCAGTTCTTC
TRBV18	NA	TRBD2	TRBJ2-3	CASSELAGFSSTDTQYF	TGTGCCAGCTCAGAACTAGCGGGGTTCTCTAGCACAGATACGCAGTATTTT
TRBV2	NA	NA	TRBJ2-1	CVSSASGGYGEQFF	TGTGTCAGCAGTGCTTCAGGCGGTTACGGGGAGCAGTTCTTC
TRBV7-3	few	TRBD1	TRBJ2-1	CASSLTGGTGRNEQFF	TGTGCCAGCAGCTTAACGGGAGGGACAGGGCGGAATGAGCAGTTCTTC
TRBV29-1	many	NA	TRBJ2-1	CSVEGSRGYYNEQFF	TGCAGCGTTGAAGGTTCACGAGGTTACTACAATGAGCAGTTCTTC
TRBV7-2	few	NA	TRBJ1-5	CASTPREGSRPQHF	TGTGCCAGCACCCCTCGAGAGGGCTCGAGGCCCCAGCATTTT
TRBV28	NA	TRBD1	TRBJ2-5	CASRDRGREETQYF	TGTGCCAGCAGGGACAGGGGGCGCGAAGAGACCCAGTACTTC
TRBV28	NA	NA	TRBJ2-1	CASSTTSGLGSYNEQFF	TGTGCCAGCAGCACCACTTCGGGGTTAGGATCCTACAATGAGCAGTTCTTC
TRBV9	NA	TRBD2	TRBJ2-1	CASSVLGTNSLNEQFF	TGTGCCAGCAGCGTCCTCGGGACTAATTCGTTAAATGAGCAGTTCTTC
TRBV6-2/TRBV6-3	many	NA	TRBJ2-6	CASTPSTLSGANVLTF	TGTGCCAGCACCCCCTCAACCCTATCCGGGGCCAACGTCCTGACTTTC
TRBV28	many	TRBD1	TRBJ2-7	CASRRQGSRYEQYF	TGTGCCAGCAGGCGACAGGGGAGCAGGTACGAGCAGTACTTC
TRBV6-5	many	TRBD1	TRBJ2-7	CASSYGGTGRVGEQYF	TGTGCCAGCAGTTACGGGGGGACAGGAAGAGTCGGCGAGCAGTACTTC
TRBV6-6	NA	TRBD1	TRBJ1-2	CASSYSMGQGDGYTF	TGTGCCAGCAGTTACTCTATGGGACAGGGGGATGGCTACACCTTC
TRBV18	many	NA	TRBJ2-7	CASSPPIQGGEQYF	TGTGCCAGCTCACCACCTATTCAGGGCGGCGAGCAGTACTTC
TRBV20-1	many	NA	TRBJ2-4	CSASRGAKNIQYF	TGCAGTGCTAGTCGTGGGGCCAAAAACATTCAGTACTTC
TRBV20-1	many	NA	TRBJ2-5	CSAFSAAYQETQYF	TGCAGTGCCTTTTCAGCGGCGTACCAAGAGACCCAGTACTTC
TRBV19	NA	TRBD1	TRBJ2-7	CASSAGLILQGARYEQYF	TGTGCCAGTAGCGCGGGACTTATATTACAGGGGGCACGGTACGAGCAGTACTTC
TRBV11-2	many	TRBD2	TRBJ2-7	CASSFWTSGGSSYEQYF	TGTGCCAGCAGCTTTTGGACTAGCGGGGGAAGCTCCTACGAGCAGTACTTC
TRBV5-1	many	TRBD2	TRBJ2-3	CASSPAGGASDTQYF	TGCGCCAGCAGCCCCGCGGGAGGGGCATCGGATACGCAGTATTTT
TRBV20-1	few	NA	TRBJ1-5	CSAVRGDQPQHF	TGCAGTGCCGTCAGGGGAGATCAGCCCCAGCATTTT
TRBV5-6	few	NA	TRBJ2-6	CASRGWGAGANVLTF	TGTGCCAGCAGGGGGTGGGGGGCTGGGGCCAACGTCCTGACTTTC
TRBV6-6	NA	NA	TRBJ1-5	CASSYSRGANQPQHF	TGTGCCAGCAGTTACTCAAGAGGGGCGAATCAGCCCCAGCATTTT
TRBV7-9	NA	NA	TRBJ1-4	CASSSFGVNEKLFF	TGTGCCAGCAGCTCCTTCGGGGTTAATGAAAAACTGTTTTTT
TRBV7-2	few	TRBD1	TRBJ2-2	CASRSGTTGPGELFF	TGTGCCAGCAGATCCGGAACGACAGGGCCCGGGGAGCTGTTTTTT
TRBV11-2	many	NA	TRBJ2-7	CASSFLREYEQYF	TGTGCCAGCAGCTTTCTTCGAGAGTACGAGCAGTACTTC
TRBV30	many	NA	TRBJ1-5	CAWSVGDSKQPQHF	TGTGCCTGGAGTGTCGGCGACTCCAAGCAGCCCCAGCATTTT
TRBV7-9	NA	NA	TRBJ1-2	CASSLVTGGGYGYTF	TGTGCCAGCAGCTTAGTTACCGGGGGCGGCTATGGCTACACCTTC
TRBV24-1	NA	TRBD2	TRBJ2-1	CATSRGSGGPETQFF	TGTGCCACCAGTAGGGGGTCGGGGGGGCCTGAGACCCAGTTCTTC
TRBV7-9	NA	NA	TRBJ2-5	CASSSGSVNNEQYF	TGTGCCAGCAGTTCCGGTAGCGTCAACAATGAGCAGTACTTC
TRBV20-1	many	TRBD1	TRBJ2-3	CSAPPGQATDTQYF	TGCAGTGCTCCTCCGGGACAGGCGACAGATACGCAGTATTTT
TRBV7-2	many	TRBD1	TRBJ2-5	CASSLGRTGVQTQYF	TGTGCCAGCAGCTTAGGGCGGACAGGGGTGCAGACCCAGTACTTC
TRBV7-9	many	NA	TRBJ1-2	CASSLDTGLSYGYTF	TGTGCCAGCAGCTTAGACACAGGGTTGAGCTATGGCTACACCTTC
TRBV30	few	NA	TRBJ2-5	CAWSVGGDSNEQYF	TGTGCCTGGTCTGTTGGGGGCGATAGCAATGAGCAGTACTTC
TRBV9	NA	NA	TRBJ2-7	CASSVEDGGISYNEQYF	TGTGCCAGCAGCGTAGAGGACGGGGGTATTTCCTACAATGAGCAGTACTTC
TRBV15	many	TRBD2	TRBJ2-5	CATSRAGGVETQYF	TGTGCCACCAGCAGGGCGGGGGGGGTAGAGACCCAGTACTTC
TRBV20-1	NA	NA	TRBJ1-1	CSAGEGYTEAFF	TGCAGTGCTGGAGAGGGCTACACTGAAGCTTTCTTT
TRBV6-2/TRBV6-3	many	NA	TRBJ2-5	CASSYPQRRETQYF	TGTGCCAGCAGTTACCCCCAGCGGAGAGAGACCCAGTACTTC
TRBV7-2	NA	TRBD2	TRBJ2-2	CASSLYPAGRNTGELFF	TGTGCCAGCAGCTTATATCCAGCGGGGAGGAACACCGGGGAGCTGTTTTTT
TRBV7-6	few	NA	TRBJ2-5	CASSGIGGETQYF	TGTGCCAGCAGCGGTATCGGGGGAGAGACCCAGTACTTC
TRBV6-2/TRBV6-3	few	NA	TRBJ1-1	CASSPIHTQGSTEAFF	TGTGCCAGCAGCCCTATTCATACACAGGGCAGCACTGAAGCTTTCTTT
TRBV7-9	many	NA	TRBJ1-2	CASRPISGYGYTF	TGTGCCAGCCGTCCGATTTCGGGTTATGGCTACACCTTC